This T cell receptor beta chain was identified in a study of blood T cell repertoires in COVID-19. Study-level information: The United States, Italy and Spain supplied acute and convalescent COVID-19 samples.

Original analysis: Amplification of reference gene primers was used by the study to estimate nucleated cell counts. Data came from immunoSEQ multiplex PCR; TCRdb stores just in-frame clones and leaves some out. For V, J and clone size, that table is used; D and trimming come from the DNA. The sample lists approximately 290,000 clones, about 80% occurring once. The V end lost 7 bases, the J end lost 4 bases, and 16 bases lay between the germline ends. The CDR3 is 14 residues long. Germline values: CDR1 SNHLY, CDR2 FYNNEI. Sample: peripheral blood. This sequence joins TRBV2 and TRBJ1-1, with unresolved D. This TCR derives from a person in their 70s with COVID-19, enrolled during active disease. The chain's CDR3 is CASTVTESVTEAFF. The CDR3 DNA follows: TGTGCCAGCACCGTGACGGAGTCGGTCACTGAAGCTTTCTTT.